Listed here is a single T cell receptor beta chain. Its specific antigen is unknown. No qualities accompany the bases; no much larger clone lies one base away. The sample was run on an Illumina NovaSeq 6000. TCRalpha and TCRbeta cDNA libraries were built by 5'RACE with constant-segment primers, adding sample barcodes and unique molecular identifiers. RNA was extracted from every sample with Trizol reagent. Libraries were amplified in two PCR steps, with a second sample barcode and Illumina TruSeq adapters added in the second step. Libraries were sequenced on an Illumina NovaSeq with 2 x 150 bp paired-end reads. From the authors' description of their analysis: Demultiplexing of reads and collapsing into UMI-guided consensus sequences were performed with migec v1.2.7. Using mixcr v2.1.11, UMI consensuses were aligned to TRA and TRB V and J templates and then assembled into clonotypes. Expanded or contracted clonotypes were those called significant by both edgeR and NoisET, with noise models trained on biological replicates. For edgeR calls, a false discovery rate-adjusted p below 0.01 and a log2 fold-change threshold of 1 were applied. As an exploratory analysis of dynamics, PCA with hierarchical clustering was applied to max-normalized trajectories of the 1000 most abundant clonotypes. Each responding clone was given a CD4 or CD8 phenotype based on the CD4+ and CD8+ repertoires, which had been sequenced separately. The raw public reads went through TCRdb reprocessing: fastp at Q25, MiXCR clone calling, in-frame beta chains kept. Rows with one shared CDR3 protein collapse into an entry with the most common genes and DNA. The V and J calls come from TCRdb's annotation, not from the publication. This sample lists around 300,000 distinct CDR3 sequences; around 13% were detected once. Approximately 22% of the sample is taken by the ten largest.

This entry belongs to a study of T-cell memory formation after mild COVID-19 (dated by TCRdb to about 2021). For the wider study: TCR sequence clusters from the two donors were largely donor specific. In two donors, T-cell clones that expanded and contracted after mild COVID-19 were followed by sequencing TCRalpha and TCRbeta repertoires longitudinally. Two young, previously healthy adult volunteers, one female and one male, were included in the cohort. General findings and caveats noted by the study authors: The detection of some responding clones in pre-infection memory suggests that pre-existing cross-reactive memory T cells joined the SARS-CoV-2 response. Contracting CD4+ clones were found mainly in CM and EM memory subsets, while CD8+ clones were enriched in EMRA. SARS-CoV-2 specificity was not confirmed for the second-wave clones peaking on day 37. Balanced CD4/CD8 phenotypes were observed for clones contracting from day 15 to 85, whereas a bias towards CD4+ was observed for a second wave of clones expanding from day 15 to 37. The study covered only a couple of mild cases, and larger cohorts including severe cases with pre-infection samples were considered necessary.

Per the germline V gene, WSHSY is the CDR1 and SAAADI is the CDR2. The junction carries 12 bases between V and J, which are trimmed by 3 bases and 6 bases respectively. CDR3 length: 14 amino acids, cysteine to phenylalanine. Kept here is only the CDR3 DNA, which spans 42 bases and is read in frame from base 1. Ficoll-Paque density gradient centrifugation was the method used to isolate PBMCs. This receptor was identified in a man between 18 and 29 years old who had mild COVID-19 (a few samples of this study predate the infection). The sample titles of this study are shuffled in the database, so cell type and time point are left out; the donor was told from shared clones. Recombination joined TRBV10-2 with TRBJ1-5, with no reliable assignment of the D segment. Sequencing used PBMCs or a T cell subset sorted from them (not recorded which). The nucleotide sequence reads TGCGCCAGCAGTGACAAGAACCGGCGTCAGCCCCAGCATTTT. Its protein reads: CASSDKNRRQPQHF.